Described below is a single T cell receptor beta chain sequence and its context. In this sample, this clone turned up a few times. Its antigen has not been determined. No base quality information exists; no much larger clone differs at one position. Trimming costs V 1 base and J 7 bases, and their ends lie 11 bases apart. Looking up the germline V gene yields CDR1 SGDLS and CDR2 YYNGEE. The CDR3 holds 13 amino acids from the cysteine to the phenylalanine. Only the CDR3 DNA is retained, 39 bases long and in frame from the first base. The method was the immunoSEQ multiplex PCR assay. For TCR sequencing, RNA was extracted from every sample and reverse transcribed into cDNA to serve as template. SuperScript III was used for first-strand cDNA synthesis, primed with a 2:1 mix of oligo-dT and random hexamers. A synthetic immune receptor repertoire was used to gauge amplification bias, and whatever bias remained was removed computationally. For the original study's pipeline: Raw reads were preprocessed for error removal, and CDR3 was defined according to IMGT conventions as running from the conserved cysteine to phenylalanine. To get clonality, Shannon entropy was normalized by log2 of the number of productive unique TCRs and the result was subtracted from 1. Whether scalp clones were CD4 or CD8 was inferred by matching scalp TCRbeta sequences against CD4 and CD8 repertoires sorted from blood. The table comes from immuneACCESS by way of TCRdb, which keeps in-frame sequences with V and J called. Part of the clones is missing from these tables; in studies checked, under half for an unresolved V gene and the rest for unknown reasons. For V, J and clone size, that table is used; D and trimming come from the DNA. Recorded for this sample are 150,000 to 200,000 clones; about three fifths of them occurred a single time. The ten largest make up about 4.9% of the sample.

PBMCs were isolated by density centrifugation and stained for CD3, CD4 and CD8, and CD4+ and CD8+ T cells were sorted on a FACSAria. Unaffected controls provided scalp biopsies and blood samples. This specimen belongs to a study of CD8+ T cells in alopecia areata (dated by TCRdb to 2017 to 2018). In terms of the full investigation: To study T cell clonal expansion in alopecia areata, the researchers applied high-throughput TCRbeta sequencing to both the C3H/HeJ mouse model and human patients. RNA was obtained with the PAXgene miRNA kit for fixed scalp, the miRNeasy kit for PBMCs, and the RNeasy kit for mouse skin. On the human side, TCRbeta sequencing was run on scalp tissue and on sorted CD4+ and CD8+ peripheral blood T cells from healthy controls and from alopecia areata patients with either patchy or totalis/universalis disease. Amplification of TCRbeta CDR3 regions was done by immunoSEQ multiplex PCR using 35 Vbeta forward primers and 13 Jbeta reverse primers. Scalp clonality was compared across normal scalp (n=4), patchy alopecia areata scalp (n=8), and alopecia totalis/universalis scalp (n=8). The paper's findings and limits, for the study overall: Compared with normal scalp, lesional scalp, particularly in alopecia totalis/universalis, had higher clonality and more expanded CD8+ clones, which suggests antigenic drive. TCR sequences shared between patients were less clear than in mice, possibly partly because of HLA diversity in the patient population. Unlike mouse skin, where gammadelta T cells dominate, normal human skin contains resident alphabeta T cells that get sequenced too, which complicates analysis of the scalp TCR repertoire.

This sequence was found in a human donor in good health. The sequenced material came from CD4+ T cells sorted from blood. The V and J genes are TRBV9 and TRBJ1-1; the D gene identity is not certain. The CDR3 has the sequence CASSVLVSSEAFF. In nucleotides, the sequence is TGTGCCAGCAGCGTATTGGTTTCGAGTGAAGCTTTCTTT.